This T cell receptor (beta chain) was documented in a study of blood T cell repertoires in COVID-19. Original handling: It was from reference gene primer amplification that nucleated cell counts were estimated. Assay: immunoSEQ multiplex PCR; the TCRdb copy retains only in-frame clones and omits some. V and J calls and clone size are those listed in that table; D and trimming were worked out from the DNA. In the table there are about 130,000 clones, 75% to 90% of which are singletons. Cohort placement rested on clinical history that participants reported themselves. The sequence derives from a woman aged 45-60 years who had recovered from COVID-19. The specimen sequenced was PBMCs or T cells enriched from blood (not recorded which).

Here the CDR3 DNA reads TGTGCCAGCAGCTTCTACAGGGGAATGGGTTCGGATGAGCAGTTCTTC. The encoded protein is CASSFYRGMGSDEQFF. The rearrangement links TRBV5-8 to TRBJ2-1; 7 bases line up with TRBD1. V lost 2 bases, J lost 8 bases, and 13 bases stayed unmatched. Germline CDR1 is SGHTS and CDR2 is YDEGEE. The CDR3 loop spans 16 amino acids.